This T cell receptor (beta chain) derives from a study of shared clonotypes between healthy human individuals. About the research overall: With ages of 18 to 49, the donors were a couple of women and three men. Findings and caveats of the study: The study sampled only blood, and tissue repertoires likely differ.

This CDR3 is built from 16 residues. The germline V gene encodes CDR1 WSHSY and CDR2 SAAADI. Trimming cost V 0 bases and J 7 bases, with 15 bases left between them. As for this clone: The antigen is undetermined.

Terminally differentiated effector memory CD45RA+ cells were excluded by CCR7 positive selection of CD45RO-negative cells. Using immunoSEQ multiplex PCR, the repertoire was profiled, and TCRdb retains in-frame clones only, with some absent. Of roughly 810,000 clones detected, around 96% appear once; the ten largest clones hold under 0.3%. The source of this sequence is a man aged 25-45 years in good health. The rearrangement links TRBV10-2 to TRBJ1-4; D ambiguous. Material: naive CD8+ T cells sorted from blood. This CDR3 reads CASSESGGERGEKLFF. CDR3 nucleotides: TGCGCCAGCAGTGAGTCCGGAGGAGAAAGAGGTGAAAAACTGTTTTTT.